The 2 T cell receptor beta chains below all came from one sample that was sequenced in a study of blood T cell repertoires in COVID-19. TCRdb keeps only in-frame clones here, not all; method: immunoSEQ multiplex PCR. Here the sample spans under 250,000 clones, 70% to 90% being singletons. The material sequenced was peripheral blood. The receptors derive from a woman in her 70s with active or convalescent COVID-19.

The chain combines TRBV11-2 with TRBJ2-7; D not certain. Germline lookup yields CDR1 SGHAT and CDR2 FQNNGV. This CDR3 spans 14 amino acids. V was shortened by 0 bases and J by 2 bases, with 8 bases between the two germline ends. CDR3 DNA sequence: TGTGCCAGCAGCTTAGAAGGAGTAGCCTACGAGCAGTACTTC. It is translated as CASSLEGVAYEQYF.

The chain employs TRBV7-9 and TRBJ1-6; TRBD1 agrees at 7 bases. V shed 5 bases, J shed 5 bases, and the junction held 3 bases outside the gene matches. Germline V gene data show CDR1 as SEHNR and CDR2 as FQNEAQ (reference sequence). The CDR3 is made up of 14 amino acids. The CDR3 protein is CASSQGQNNSPLHF. The CDR3 DNA is TGTGCCAGCAGCCAGGGACAGAATAATTCACCCCTCCACTTT. The complete variable domain, with remaining parts taken from reference TRBV7-9 and TRBJ1-6, reads DTGVSQNPRHKITKRGQNVTFRCDPISEHNRLYWYRQTLGQGPEFLTYFQNEAQLEKSRLLSDRFSAERPKGSFSTLEIQRTEQGDSAMYLCASSQGQNNSPLHFGNGTRLTVT.